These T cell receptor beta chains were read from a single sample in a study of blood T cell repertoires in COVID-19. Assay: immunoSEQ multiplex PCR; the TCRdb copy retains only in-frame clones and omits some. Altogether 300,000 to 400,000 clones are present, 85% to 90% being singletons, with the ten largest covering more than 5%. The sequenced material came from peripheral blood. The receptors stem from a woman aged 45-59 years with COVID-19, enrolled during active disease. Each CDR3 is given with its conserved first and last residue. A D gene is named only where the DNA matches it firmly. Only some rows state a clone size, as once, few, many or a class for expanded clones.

CASSWTTNEQFF	TGCGCCAGCAGCTGGACTACGAATGAGCAGTTCTTC	NA	TRBJ2-1	12	NA	TRBV5-1
CASSPTSGSLYNEQFF	TGTGCCAGCAGCCCGACCAGCGGGAGCTTATACAATGAGCAGTTCTTC	NA	TRBJ2-1	16	TRBD2	TRBV11-2
CASSLFSAGGTIYEQFF	TGTGCCAGCAGCTTGTTTTCCGCCGGGGGGACTATCTATGAGCAGTTCTTC	NA	TRBJ2-1	17	TRBD2	TRBV5-6
CASSKDRTGRYNSPLHF	TGTGCCAGCAGCAAAGACAGGACAGGGCGGTATAATTCACCCCTCCACTTT	NA	TRBJ1-6	17	NA	TRBV21-1
CASSFLAGLAGGPREQYF	TGCGCCAGCAGCTTTTTAGCGGGACTAGCGGGAGGGCCGCGGGAGCAGTACTTC	once	TRBJ2-7	18	TRBD2	TRBV5-1
CASSKLYRGDSGANVLTF	TGTGCCAGCAGCAAATTGTACAGGGGCGACTCTGGGGCCAACGTCCTGACTTTC	once	TRBJ2-6	18	NA	TRBV21-1
CASSDLTGTGGWETQYF	TGTGCCAGCAGCGACCTAACCGGGACAGGGGGCTGGGAGACCCAGTACTTC	NA	TRBJ2-5	17	TRBD1	TRBV5-8
CASSDAGLAKNIQYF	TGTGCCAGCAGTGACGCAGGCCTAGCCAAAAACATTCAGTACTTC	NA	TRBJ2-4	15	NA	TRBV6-1
CASSSMDSKNVHEQFF	TGTGCCAGCAGCTCCATGGACAGTAAAAACGTGCATGAGCAGTTCTTC	NA	TRBJ2-1	16	NA	TRBV7-9
CASSPLMAGTDFATNEKLFF	TGTGCCAGCTCACCACTTATGGCGGGGACGGACTTTGCAACTAATGAAAAACTGTTTTTT	NA	TRBJ1-4	20	NA	TRBV18
CASSPRDRGYEQYF	TGTGCCAGCAGCCCTAGGGACAGGGGTTACGAGCAGTACTTC	NA	TRBJ2-7	14	TRBD1	TRBV7-9
CASSPRIGRTGELFF	TGCGCCAGCAGCCCCCGGATAGGGAGGACCGGGGAGCTGTTTTTT	NA	TRBJ2-2	15	NA	TRBV4-3
CSVDEGALAGANVLTF	TGCAGCGTTGATGAGGGGGCATTGGCTGGGGCCAACGTCCTGACTTTC	NA	TRBJ2-6	16	TRBD1	TRBV29-1
CASSQILGRASGRSYEQYF	TGTGCCAGCAGCCAAATCTTAGGCAGGGCTAGCGGGAGAAGCTACGAGCAGTACTTC	NA	TRBJ2-7	19	TRBD2	TRBV3-1/TRBV3-2
CASGAEDRVEHF	TGTGCCAGCGGTGCAGAGGACAGGGTAGAGCATTTT	few	TRBJ1-5	12	NA	TRBV21-1
CASSYSQGLSSGELFF	TGTGCCAGCAGTTACTCCCAGGGGTTGTCCTCCGGGGAGCTGTTTTTT	once	TRBJ2-2	16	NA	TRBV6-5
CASSDSGNQPQHF	TGCGCCAGCAGTGATTCGGGAAATCAGCCCCAGCATTTT	NA	TRBJ1-5	13	NA	TRBV10-1
CASSVLSSGISTQYF	TGTGCCAGCAGCGTATTGTCTAGCGGGATCTCGACCCAGTACTTC	NA	TRBJ2-5	15	TRBD2	TRBV9
CASSSGRGLQPQHF	TGTGCCAGCAGCTCCGGTCGAGGACTTCAGCCCCAGCATTTT	NA	TRBJ1-5	14	NA	TRBV5-6
CASSFFGLATDTQYF	TGTGCCAGCAGTTTTTTCGGACTAGCCACAGATACGCAGTATTTT	once	TRBJ2-3	15	TRBD2	TRBV27
CASSQGAGRQGLPEQYF	TGCGCCAGCAGCCAAGGCGCGGGGCGACAGGGGTTACCCGAGCAGTACTTC	NA	TRBJ2-7	17	TRBD1	TRBV4-1
CASSFHPGLGTDTQYF	TGTGCCAGCAGTTTCCACCCGGGACTAGGCACAGATACGCAGTATTTT	NA	TRBJ2-3	16	TRBD2	TRBV7-2
CASSYSGPPGDEQFF	TGTGCCAGCAGCTATAGCGGGCCACCTGGGGATGAGCAGTTCTTC	NA	TRBJ2-1	15	TRBD2	TRBV7-9
CASSLGRQRSGNTIYF	TGTGCCAGCAGCTTAGGTCGACAACGATCTGGAAACACCATATATTTT	NA	TRBJ1-3	16	NA	TRBV7-2
CASSFLTGTYNEQFF	TGTGCCAGCAGTTTTTTGACAGGGACGTACAATGAGCAGTTCTTC	NA	TRBJ2-1	15	TRBD1	TRBV27
CATSDRERETQYF	TGTGCCACCTCGGACAGGGAGAGAGAGACCCAGTACTTC	few	TRBJ2-5	13	TRBD1	TRBV24-1
CASSLVAGVPYNEQFF	TGTGCCAGCAGTTTAGTAGCGGGAGTCCCCTACAATGAGCAGTTCTTC	NA	TRBJ2-1	16	TRBD2	TRBV27
CASSRGTAGEKLFF	TGCGCCAGCAGCCGGGGTACGGCTGGGGAAAAACTGTTTTTT	NA	TRBJ1-4	14	NA	TRBV5-1
CASTSYELNEQFF	TGTGCCAGCACCTCTTACGAGCTCAATGAGCAGTTCTTC	NA	TRBJ2-1	13	NA	TRBV11-3
CASSLGTGKNTIYF	TGTGCCAGCAGCTTGGGGACAGGGAAAAACACCATATATTTT	NA	TRBJ1-3	14	TRBD1	TRBV5-6
CASSLGGQKSSYEQYF	TGTGCCAGCAGCTTGGGGGGACAGAAGTCCTCCTACGAGCAGTACTTC	once	TRBJ2-7	16	TRBD1	TRBV5-4
CAWNPGQRIYGYTF	TGTGCCTGGAATCCAGGACAGCGAATCTATGGCTACACCTTC	NA	TRBJ1-2	14	NA	TRBV30
CASSYTGSTDTQYF	TGTGCCAGCAGTTACACAGGCTCCACAGATACGCAGTATTTT	NA	TRBJ2-3	14	NA	TRBV6-5
CASSPDYQETQYF	TGTGCCAGCAGCCCCGACTATCAAGAGACCCAGTACTTC	NA	TRBJ2-5	13	NA	TRBV7-2
CASSSPSSPSYEQYF	TGTGCCAGCAGCTCCCCGAGTAGCCCATCCTACGAGCAGTACTTC	NA	TRBJ2-7	15	NA	TRBV11-3
CASNSQAGGRSYEQYF	TGTGCCAGCAACTCTCAAGCGGGAGGAAGGTCCTACGAGCAGTACTTC	NA	TRBJ2-7	16	TRBD2	TRBV5-4
CASSRSGTGDRGNQPQHF	TGTGCCAGCAGCCGATCCGGGACAGGCGATCGGGGCAATCAGCCCCAGCATTTT	NA	TRBJ1-5	18	TRBD1	TRBV6-2/TRBV6-3
CASSFSDSGNTIYF	TGTGCCAGCAGCTTCTCAGACTCTGGAAACACCATATATTTT	NA	TRBJ1-3	14	NA	TRBV7-9
CASSLASGWGVLNQPQHF	TGTGCCAGCAGCTTAGCATCAGGCTGGGGGGTGCTGAATCAGCCCCAGCATTTT	few	TRBJ1-5	18	NA	TRBV7-8
CASTLNTGELFF	TGTGCCAGCACTTTGAACACCGGGGAGCTGTTTTTT	NA	TRBJ2-2	12	NA	TRBV9
CASSKEGLAGGEGTQYF	TGCGCCAGCAGCAAGGAGGGACTAGCGGGAGGAGAAGGGACCCAGTACTTC	NA	TRBJ2-5	17	TRBD2	TRBV5-1
CASKEGNTEAFF	TGTGCCAGTAAGGAGGGGAACACTGAAGCTTTCTTT	NA	TRBJ1-1	12	NA	TRBV19
CASSLGQGEQYF	TGTGCCAGCTCATTGGGACAGGGTGAGCAGTACTTC	NA	TRBJ2-7	12	TRBD1	TRBV18
CASSVTGSSYEQYF	TGTGCCAGCTCGGTAACAGGGTCTTCATACGAGCAGTACTTC	NA	TRBJ2-7	14	NA	TRBV18
CASSPGTGSSYEQYF	TGTGCCAGTAGTCCAGGGACAGGGAGCTCCTACGAGCAGTACTTC	NA	TRBJ2-7	15	TRBD1	TRBV19
CASSPIGTGSGNTIYF	TGTGCCAGTAGTCCTATCGGGACAGGCTCTGGAAACACCATATATTTT	NA	TRBJ1-3	16	TRBD1	TRBV19
CASGSEGAHSPLHF	TGTGCTAGTGGTTCGGAGGGAGCTCACTCACCCCTCCACTTT	NA	TRBJ1-6	14	NA	TRBV12-5
CASSPSPLGAGHEQYF	TGCGCCAGCAGCCCAAGCCCTCTGGGCGCTGGGCACGAGCAGTACTTC	NA	TRBJ2-7	16	NA	TRBV5-1
CASSFQGIVFGYTF	TGCGCCAGCAGTTTTCAGGGGATAGTATTTGGCTACACCTTC	NA	TRBJ1-2	14	NA	TRBV5-1
CASRGDSSVTPLHF	TGTGCCAGCCGAGGGGACAGCTCCGTGACACCCCTCCACTTT	NA	TRBJ1-6	14	TRBD1	TRBV7-9
CASSLTDSNQPQHF	TGTGCCAGCAGCTTAACTGATAGCAATCAGCCCCAGCATTTT	NA	TRBJ1-5	14	NA	TRBV7-9
CASSHGQGVLRGNTEAFF	TGTGCCAGCAGTCACGGACAGGGGGTTTTACGGGGGAACACTGAAGCTTTCTTT	NA	TRBJ1-1	18	TRBD1	TRBV13
CASSPPLAGDYNEQFF	TGTGCCAGCTCACCACCGTTAGCGGGGGATTACAATGAGCAGTTCTTC	NA	TRBJ2-1	16	TRBD2	TRBV18
CASSRGTGDYGYTF	TGTGCCAGCAGTCGGGGGACAGGGGACTATGGCTACACCTTC	NA	TRBJ1-2	14	TRBD1	TRBV6-5
CASSLADSSYEQYF	TGCGCCAGCAGCTTGGCGGACAGCTCCTACGAGCAGTACTTC	few	TRBJ2-7	14	NA	TRBV5-1
CASRPDSGPLHF	TGTGCCAGCAGACCGGACAGTGGCCCCCTCCACTTT	few	TRBJ1-6	12	NA	TRBV7-3
CASSLRTSGSPLFF	TGTGCCAGCAGCTTAAGAACTAGCGGGAGTCCCTTGTTCTTC	NA	TRBJ2-1	14	TRBD2	TRBV7-2